The rows below give T cell receptor beta chains drawn from one sample of a study of chemoradiotherapy in HPV16-positive cancers. Libraries were prepared by immunoSEQ multiplex PCR; TCRdb keeps only in-frame clonotypes and omits some of them. The sample has approximately 7,500 clones, 55% to 75% seen once. This specimen was collected from a patient who underwent chemoradiotherapy. The receptors were sampled from a human donor with HPV-associated anogenital cancer. Both conserved end residues are part of each CDR3. The order of the fields is CDR3 DNA, CDR3 protein, V gene, J gene, clone size, D gene. A D gene is named only where the DNA matches it firmly. Expanded clones are given a class, and other clones once, few, many or no size at all.

DNA: TGCAGCGCCCAGCGGGGGACAGGGTCGCGCGAGCAGTACTTC
CDR3: CSAQRGTGSREQYF
V: TRBV29-1
J: TRBJ2-7
size: few
D: .

DNA: TGTGCCAGCAGCGTAATGCCCCCTCCTGGAAACACCATATATTTT
CDR3: CASSVMPPPGNTIYF
V: TRBV9
J: TRBJ1-3
size: .
D: .

DNA: TGTGCCAGCACGATCCGGGACAGGTTGACTGAAGCTTTCTTT
CDR3: CASTIRDRLTEAFF
V: TRBV19
J: TRBJ1-1
size: few
D: TRBD1

DNA: TGTGCCAGCACGGGGCCTCGAGGAGGCTACACCTTC
CDR3: CASTGPRGGYTF
V: TRBV6-5
J: TRBJ1-2
size: .
D: .

DNA: TGTGCCAGCAGCCCCCCCACAGGGAAAAACATTCAGTACTTC
CDR3: CASSPPTGKNIQYF
V: TRBV7-2
J: TRBJ2-4
size: .
D: .

DNA: TGTGCCAGTAGTAGGCTGGACAGGGACATTGGCACTGAAGCTTTCTTT
CDR3: CASSRLDRDIGTEAFF
V: TRBV19
J: TRBJ1-1
size: .
D: TRBD1

DNA: TGTGCCAGCAGCTTAGCGTCGGACAGAACACCCCTCCACTTT
CDR3: CASSLASDRTPLHF
V: TRBV7-9
J: TRBJ1-6
size: .
D: .

DNA: TGTGCCTGCACCTTTAGCGACTATAATGAGCAGTTCTTC
CDR3: CACTFSDYNEQFF
V: TRBV6-1
J: TRBJ2-1
size: once
D: .

DNA: TGTGCCAGCAGCCGTACATCGGGCACTAGCTCTGGAAACACCATATATTTT
CDR3: CASSRTSGTSSGNTIYF
V: TRBV2
J: TRBJ1-3
size: .
D: .

DNA: TGTGCCATCAAACCAGGAGGGAATGACGGGAAACTGTTTTTT
CDR3: CAIKPGGNDGKLFF
V: TRBV19
J: TRBJ1-4
size: .
D: .

DNA: TGTGCCAGCAGTCCCGGACTTACGAACACTGAAGCTTTCTTT
CDR3: CASSPGLTNTEAFF
V: TRBV2
J: TRBJ1-1
size: few
D: .

DNA: TGTGCCAGCTCACCGGACAGGGCTCAGCCCCAGCATTTT
CDR3: CASSPDRAQPQHF
V: TRBV18
J: TRBJ1-5
size: .
D: TRBD1

DNA: TGTGCCAGCAGCTTAAGCGGGGGGGAGCAGTTCTTC
CDR3: CASSLSGGEQFF
V: TRBV7-2
J: TRBJ2-1
size: once
D: TRBD2

DNA: TGCGCCAGCAGCCAAGCCCGACTAGCGGGAGGGCCGATGGCGCAGTATTTT
CDR3: CASSQARLAGGPMAQYF
V: TRBV4-1
J: TRBJ2-3
size: .
D: TRBD2

DNA: TGCGCCAGCAGCCAAAGATCTGTCCGGGGCAACACTGAAGCTTTCTTT
CDR3: CASSQRSVRGNTEAFF
V: TRBV4-1
J: TRBJ1-1
size: .
D: .

DNA: TGTGCCATCAAGGGGGGGGGCCACGGGGAGACCCAGTACTTC
CDR3: CAIKGGGHGETQYF
V: TRBV9
J: TRBJ2-5
size: .
D: .

DNA: TGTGCCAGCGCGGGGGCGCAGGGCACAGATACGCAGTATTTT
CDR3: CASAGAQGTDTQYF
V: TRBV6-1
J: TRBJ2-3
size: .
D: .

DNA: TGTGCCAGCAGTCTGGTAGCGGGAGCGATTTACAATGAGCAGTTCTTC
CDR3: CASSLVAGAIYNEQFF
V: TRBV27
J: TRBJ2-1
size: few
D: TRBD2

DNA: TGTGCCAGCAGCTTGTCGGGGGGCCAAGAGACCCAGTACTTC
CDR3: CASSLSGGQETQYF
V: TRBV7-3
J: TRBJ2-5
size: .
D: TRBD2

DNA: TGCGCCAGCAGCCAGGGACAGGGAAACACCATATATTTT
CDR3: CASSQGQGNTIYF
V: TRBV5-1
J: TRBJ1-3
size: .
D: TRBD1

DNA: TGTGCCAGCAGCCCATGGAGGGGGCGATACACCGGGGAGCTGTTTTTT
CDR3: CASSPWRGRYTGELFF
V: TRBV7-2
J: TRBJ2-2
size: few
D: .

DNA: TGTGCCAGCAGCTTAGCGGTGGGGATCGGCACAGATACGCAGTATTTT
CDR3: CASSLAVGIGTDTQYF
V: TRBV7-2
J: TRBJ2-3
size: .
D: .

DNA: TGCAGCGTTGATCAGGGTTTTGAGACCCAGTACTTC
CDR3: CSVDQGFETQYF
V: TRBV29-1
J: TRBJ2-5
size: few
D: .

DNA: TGTGCCAGTAGTGGGACAGGGGGCTCCGAGCAGTACTTC
CDR3: CASSGTGGSEQYF
V: TRBV19
J: TRBJ2-7
size: once
D: TRBD1

DNA: TGTGCCAGCAGCCCAGGGACACGAGACGCAGATACGCAGTATTTT
CDR3: CASSPGTRDADTQYF
V: TRBV7-9
J: TRBJ2-3
size: few
D: .

DNA: TGTGCCAGCAGCATTGGGACAGCGAACACCGGGGAGCTGTTTTTT
CDR3: CASSIGTANTGELFF
V: TRBV11-3
J: TRBJ2-2
size: .
D: TRBD1

DNA: TGTGCCAGTACTCGGGACAGCAGCCAGACAGAAGCTTTCTTT
CDR3: CASTRDSSQTEAFF
V: TRBV19
J: TRBJ1-1
size: few
D: TRBD1

DNA: TGTGCCAGCAGCTTAGAGGCGTCTCAGCCCCAGCATTTT
CDR3: CASSLEASQPQHF
V: TRBV7-2
J: TRBJ1-5
size: large
D: .

DNA: TGTGCCAGCAGCGTAGACGATGATGGCTACACCTTC
CDR3: CASSVDDDGYTF
V: TRBV9
J: TRBJ1-2
size: .
D: .

DNA: TGCGCCAGCAGCCAAGAGGACACCGGCTATGGCTACACCTTC
CDR3: CASSQEDTGYGYTF
V: TRBV4-3
J: TRBJ1-2
size: .
D: .

DNA: TGTGCCAGTAGTAGCGACAGACCCTACGAGCAGTACTTC
CDR3: CASSSDRPYEQYF
V: TRBV19
J: TRBJ2-7
size: .
D: .

DNA: TGTGCCAGCACTGAATGGACTGAAGCTTTCTTT
CDR3: CASTEWTEAFF
V: TRBV2
J: TRBJ1-1
size: .
D: .

DNA: TGTGCCAGCACCCTTAGACAGGAAAAAGCTTTCTTT
CDR3: CASTLRQEKAFF
V: TRBV5-4
J: TRBJ1-1
size: few
D: .

DNA: TGTGCCAGCAGCGTAGAGATCTCCAATGAGCAGTTCTTC
CDR3: CASSVEISNEQFF
V: TRBV9
J: TRBJ2-1
size: .
D: .

DNA: TGTGCCAGTAGTGAGACTAGCAAAAACATTCAGTACTTC
CDR3: CASSETSKNIQYF
V: TRBV19
J: TRBJ2-4
size: few
D: .

DNA: .
CDR3: CASSFFGSTDTQYF
V: TRBV5-6
J: TRBJ2-3
size: .
D: .

DNA: TGCGCCAGCAGCTTGGCCACTCTTGGGGTAGCGGGAGTTGTCGACTACGAGCAGTACTTC
CDR3: CASSLATLGVAGVVDYEQYF
V: TRBV5-1
J: TRBJ2-7
size: few
D: TRBD2

DNA: TGTGCCAGCAGCGGACAGACGGACTTTAACACTGAAGCTTTCTTT
CDR3: CASSGQTDFNTEAFF
V: TRBV9
J: TRBJ1-1
size: .
D: .

DNA: TGTGCCAGCAGCTTGCGGGGAAACACAGATACGCAGTATTTT
CDR3: CASSLRGNTDTQYF
V: TRBV7-9
J: TRBJ2-3
size: .
D: .

DNA: TGTGCCAGCAGCTTTGGGAAACGAGCGGGAGAGACCCAGTACTTC
CDR3: CASSFGKRAGETQYF
V: TRBV7-3
J: TRBJ2-5
size: .
D: .

DNA: TGTGCCAGCAGCCATTATGGGGGCTCCCCCTATGGCTACACCTTC
CDR3: CASSHYGGSPYGYTF
V: TRBV11-2
J: TRBJ1-2
size: .
D: .

DNA: TGTGCCAGCACCGTGGGGGGTTCACCTTCACCCCTCCACTTT
CDR3: CASTVGGSPSPLHF
V: TRBV28
J: TRBJ1-6
size: .
D: .

DNA: TGTGCCAGTAGTATGCGTCTTTCGGACAGCATTAATGAAAAACTGTTTTTT
CDR3: CASSMRLSDSINEKLFF
V: TRBV19
J: TRBJ1-4
size: few
D: .

DNA: TGTGCCAGTAGTATTGGGACTCGCCAAGAGACCCAGTACTTC
CDR3: CASSIGTRQETQYF
V: TRBV19
J: TRBJ2-5
size: .
D: .

DNA: TGCGCCAGCAGCTTGAGAGGGGATCAGCCCCAGCATTTT
CDR3: CASSLRGDQPQHF
V: TRBV5-1
J: TRBJ1-5
size: .
D: .

DNA: TGCGCCAGCAGCCAAGGGTTACCCTACGAGCAGTACTTC
CDR3: CASSQGLPYEQYF
V: TRBV4-1
J: TRBJ2-7
size: .
D: .

DNA: TGTGCCAGCAGCTTGACAGCTTCCAATGAGCAGTTCTTC
CDR3: CASSLTASNEQFF
V: TRBV11-2
J: TRBJ2-1
size: few
D: .

DNA: TGCGCCAGCAGCTACGGACTAGCGTCGTACAATGAGCAGTTCTTC
CDR3: CASSYGLASYNEQFF
V: TRBV5-1
J: TRBJ2-1
size: few
D: TRBD2

DNA: TGTGCCAGCAGTGACGGCGGGGGGGCCACAGATACGCAGTATTTT
CDR3: CASSDGGGATDTQYF
V: TRBV6-4
J: TRBJ2-3
size: .
D: TRBD2

DNA: TGTGCCAGCAGCTTATTGGGGGAATCGAGCACAGATACGCAGTATTTT
CDR3: CASSLLGESSTDTQYF
V: TRBV5-6
J: TRBJ2-3
size: .
D: .

DNA: TGTGCCAGCAGCTTAAGCAGGGGAAGAACCGGGGAGCTGTTTTTT
CDR3: CASSLSRGRTGELFF
V: TRBV11-3
J: TRBJ2-2
size: .
D: .

DNA: TGTGCCAGCAGCCCGCAGGGTAGTGTCGGCTACACCTTC
CDR3: CASSPQGSVGYTF
V: TRBV7-9
J: TRBJ1-2
size: .
D: .

DNA: TGTGCCAGCAGTGGGGACAATGGGATTCGAGGCTACACCTTC
CDR3: CASSGDNGIRGYTF
V: TRBV28
J: TRBJ1-2
size: few
D: .

DNA: TGTGCCAGCAGCTCATTCTCCACCCCCCTTAAGAGCTACAATGAGCAGTTCTTC
CDR3: CASSSFSTPLKSYNEQFF
V: TRBV7-2
J: TRBJ2-1
size: .
D: .

DNA: TGTGCCAGTAGTCGGGGAACAGGGATATTCGTGAACACTGAAGCTTTCTTT
CDR3: CASSRGTGIFVNTEAFF
V: TRBV19
J: TRBJ1-1
size: .
D: .

DNA: TGCGCCAGCTTCTGCCAAAACTATGGCTACACCTTC
CDR3: CASFCQNYGYTF
V: TRBV23-1
J: TRBJ1-2
size: .
D: .

DNA: TGCGCCAGCAGCCAACCGGGGGGCAGGGACTCTGGAAACACCATATATTTT
CDR3: CASSQPGGRDSGNTIYF
V: TRBV4-1
J: TRBJ1-3
size: once
D: .

DNA: TGTGCCTGGAGTGGGGGGACAGGGTACGGTAGGCCCCAGCATTTT
CDR3: CAWSGGTGYGRPQHF
V: TRBV30
J: TRBJ1-5
size: few
D: TRBD1

DNA: TGTGCTAGCAACTCACCCCTCGGACATTCTAATGAAAAACTGTTTTTT
CDR3: CASNSPLGHSNEKLFF
V: TRBV7-7
J: TRBJ1-4
size: .
D: .

DNA: TGTGCCAGCAGTGAAACAGGGCTTGGATCACCCCTCCACTTT
CDR3: CASSETGLGSPLHF
V: TRBV25-1
J: TRBJ1-6
size: .
D: .